Listed below are T cell receptor beta chains from one sample, sequenced in a study of T cells in Graves' hyperthyroidism and ophthalmopathy. A single record per CDR3 protein comes from TCRdb applying MiXCR to the multiplex PCR reads. Of some 620,000 distinct CDR3 sequences listed, 15% to 20% were seen once; the top ten hold 3.8%. The sequencing sample was made of blood. These receptors came from a woman aged 30 to 39 with Graves' hyperthyroidism. The CDR3 runs from the conserved cysteine through the conserved F or W. D genes are given only for firm matches. Clone size is stated in some rows and not others, as once, few, many or a class when expanded.

cdr3_aa,cdr3_nt,cdr3_length,v_call,clone_size,d_call,j_call
CASSMLTGGLNEQYF,TGTGCCAGTAGTATGTTGACGGGAGGGTTAAACGAGCAGTACTTC,15,TRBV19,NA,TRBD2,TRBJ2-7
CASLGFGQASYNEQFF,TGTGCCAGCCTCGGATTCGGGCAGGCCTCCTACAATGAGCAGTTCTTC,16,TRBV28,many,NA,TRBJ2-1
CASRETGEGTQYF,TGTGCCAGCAGGGAGACAGGGGAGGGGACCCAGTACTTC,13,TRBV28,many,NA,TRBJ2-5
CASSLGLAGGTGELFF,TGTGCCAGCAGTTTAGGGCTAGCGGGAGGCACCGGGGAGCTGTTTTTT,16,TRBV12-3/TRBV12-4,few,TRBD2,TRBJ2-2
CSARDSGTGYIEQYF,TGCAGTGCTAGAGATAGTGGGACAGGGTATATCGAGCAGTACTTC,15,TRBV20-1,NA,TRBD1,TRBJ2-7
CASSLVGGNNEQFF,TGCGCCAGCAGCTTGGTAGGGGGAAACAATGAGCAGTTCTTC,14,TRBV5-1,many,NA,TRBJ2-1
CASSYGAGRFSGANVLTF,TGTGCCAGCAGTTACGGGGCAGGGAGATTCTCTGGGGCCAACGTCCTGACTTTC,18,TRBV6-5,few,NA,TRBJ2-6
CASSSPGGGANVLTF,TGTGCCAGCAGCTCCCCAGGGGGAGGGGCCAACGTCCTGACTTTC,15,TRBV7-2,NA,TRBD1,TRBJ2-6
CASAGQGGRNYGYTF,TGTGCCAGCGCCGGACAGGGAGGTCGTAACTATGGCTACACCTTC,15,TRBV18,few,TRBD1,TRBJ1-2
CAGSFNLNEAAFF,TGTGCCGGCAGTTTTAACCTTAACGAGGCGGCTTTCTTT,13,TRBV6-5,once,NA,TRBJ1-1
CSASPGTSLSGNTIYF,TGCAGTGCTAGCCCCGGGACATCCCTCTCTGGAAACACCATATATTTT,16,TRBV20-1,NA,NA,TRBJ1-3
CASSLLTGSNEQFF,TGTGCCAGCAGCCTACTGACAGGGAGCAATGAGCAGTTCTTC,14,TRBV3-1,NA,TRBD1,TRBJ2-1
CASSFGPLRVPGELFF,TGTGCCAGCAGTTTCGGGCCGCTCCGAGTCCCCGGGGAGCTGTTTTTT,16,TRBV12-3/TRBV12-4,NA,NA,TRBJ2-2
CASNRVNQPQHF,TGTGCCAGCAACAGGGTTAATCAGCCCCAGCATTTT,12,TRBV19,many,NA,TRBJ1-5
CASSWGWGNNEQFF,TGTGCCAGCAGTTGGGGGTGGGGAAACAATGAGCAGTTCTTC,14,TRBV6-2/TRBV6-3,NA,NA,TRBJ2-1
CASRPPLVNQPQHF,TGTGCCAGTAGGCCTCCACTGGTCAATCAGCCCCAGCATTTT,14,TRBV19,few,NA,TRBJ1-5
CASSPDPAGAEAFF,TGTGCCAGCAGCCCAGACCCTGCAGGGGCTGAAGCTTTCTTT,14,TRBV7-2,NA,NA,TRBJ1-1
CASSSRLVRYNEQFF,TGTGCCAGCAGCTCCCGACTAGTTCGGTACAATGAGCAGTTCTTC,15,TRBV13,many,NA,TRBJ2-1
CASSPGLAAGTDTQYF,TGTGCCAGCAGCCCGGGACTAGCGGCGGGCACAGATACGCAGTATTTT,16,TRBV5-6,NA,TRBD2,TRBJ2-3
CASSETERTEAFF,TGTGCCAGCTCAGAGACAGAACGCACTGAAGCTTTCTTT,13,TRBV18,many,NA,TRBJ1-1